This T cell receptor (beta chain) was sequenced for a study of shared clonotypes between healthy human individuals. Measured with immunoSEQ multiplex PCR; TCRdb has only the in-frame clones, and not every one. The repertoire includes under 600,000 clones, roughly 95% of them detected once, and approximately 0.06% sits in the top ten. The CDR3 is 17 residues long. Germline CDR1 SGHRS, CDR2 YFSETQ. V was clipped by 4 bases and J by 6 bases, with 26 bases between them. V and J are TRBV5-1 and TRBJ2-7; the D gene is possibly TRBD2 (5 bases). The sequenced sample was naive CD4+ T cells sorted from blood. This sample's subset: CD45RA+ positively selected. The source is a woman in her thirties in good health. CDR3 residues: CASSQLSGRASSGEQYF. CDR3 nucleotides: TGCGCCAGCAGCCAACTAAGCGGAAGGGCCTCTTCGGGCGAGCAGTACTTC.